The sequence of this T cell receptor (beta chain) was determined in a study of regulatory T cells in long-lasting Graves disease. The authors built TCR beta libraries using iRepertoire HTBI primers and Arm-PCR of CDR3 regions. TCRdb called the multiplex PCR reads again in MiXCR, with one record for every CDR3 protein. Of about 470,000 distinct CDR3 sequences in the sample, about 15% are singletons; the top ten hold 16%. This sample's time point: newly diagnosed GD, antithyroid drugs for less than 3 months. Construction of the TCR library relied on RNA isolated from PBMCs. This clonotype was observed a handful of times. The same sample was also used in a study of T cells in Graves' hyperthyroidism and ophthalmopathy.

This TCR came from a woman in her thirties with Graves disease. The sample here was peripheral blood mononuclear cells (PBMCs), taken at new diagnosis, from a patient treated with antithyroid drugs.

The CDR3 nucleotides are TGTGCCAGCAGCCAAGATTGGTCAGGGGTTAATTCACCCCTCCACTTT. This sequence encodes CASSQDWSGVNSPLHF. The rearrangement links TRBV4-2 to TRBJ1-6; the D gene is possibly TRBD1 (6 bases). This CDR3 spans 16 amino acids. Germline values: CDR1 LGHNA, CDR2 YNFKEQ. Trimming shortened V by 0 bases and J by 6 bases, and 12 bases separated the two germline ends.